This record looks at one T cell receptor beta chain sequence and its context. These data originate in a study of technical replicates of blood from a few donors. The table came from immunoSEQ multiplex PCR; TCRdb's copy has only in-frame clones and leaves some out. This sample has roughly 76,000 clones, with 94% found just once. This CDR3 spans 20 amino acids. Trimming pared 4 bases from V and 1 base from J, leaving 28 bases between. Germline V gene data show CDR1 as MGHRA and CDR2 as YSYEKL. Sequencing was done on a sample of T cells isolated from PBMCs. The clonotype originates from a human donor in good health. V is TRBV4-1 and J is TRBJ1-1; D is unresolved. This chain's CDR3 is CASSPLLTKPDGVANTEAFF. In DNA, the CDR3 is TGCGCCAGCAGCCCCTTACTTACGAAGCCGGACGGGGTGGCGAACACTGAAGCTTTCTTT.